This T cell receptor beta chain was profiled in a study of shared clonotypes between healthy human individuals. Overall study context: CD4 naive and CD4 memory each took three plates per donor, while CD8 naive took two and CD8 memory one.

At deep level, the assay was performed. Sequencing used immunoSEQ multiplex PCR; TCRdb keeps in-frame clones, though not all of them. The table shows around 690,000 clones, with less than 95% occurring only once. For this clone: Its antigen is not identified.

V shed 6 bases and J shed 7 bases, with 15 bases lying between them. The germline gives CDR1 MNHEY, CDR2 SMNVEV (reference sequence). The CDR3 has 13 residues. Regarding the study as a whole: Relative to their counterparts shared across all four donors, non-shared clonotypes exhibited diminished generation probabilities.

The clonotype was recovered from a young man in good health. Some clones in this sample may be carry-over from other donors' samples. The chain carries TRBV27 and TRBJ1-2; no definite D call. Sequenced input: memory CD8+ T cells from PBMCs. Sample subset: CD45RO+ cells pooled with CCR7-negative TemRA cells. CDR3 sequence (DNA): TGTGCCAGCAGCTCCGGGTATCTCACTGGCTACACCTTC. Encoded protein: CASSSGYLTGYTF.